The rows below give T cell receptor beta chains drawn from one sample of a study of T cells after yellow fever vaccination. TCRdb passed the 5' RACE reads through MiXCR, listing each CDR3 protein once. Among about 370,000 distinct CDR3 sequences listed, 11% were seen once. This specimen consisted of PBMCs, obtained on the day of the first yellow fever vaccination. The source is a man between 18 and 35 years old who received the YFV17D yellow fever vaccine. The CDR3 runs from the conserved cysteine through the conserved F or W. The D gene is left open where the match is weak. A clone size is listed for some rows: how often the clone was seen (once, few, many), or a class if it is expanded.

v_call,clone_size,d_call,j_call,cdr3_nt,cdr3_aa
TRBV7-2,many,TRBD2,TRBJ2-5,TGTGCCAGCAGCCACCCAGCGGGGGCAAGAGAGACCCAGTACTTC,CASSHPAGARETQYF
TRBV7-6,few,.,TRBJ2-2,TGTGCCAGCAGCTTACTGGTGGGAAACACCGGGGAGCTGTTTTTT,CASSLLVGNTGELFF
TRBV3-1,few,TRBD2,TRBJ2-3,TGTGCCAGCGGAAAACTGACTAGCGGGGACACAGATACGCAGTATTTT,CASGKLTSGDTDTQYF
TRBV11-2,few,.,TRBJ2-3,TGTGCCAGCACCCCTAGTCGGGGAGATACGCAGTATTTT,CASTPSRGDTQYF
TRBV3-1,.,TRBD1,TRBJ2-1,TGTGCCAGCAGCCAACCGTATTTTTCGCGGACAGGGACGTACAATGAGCAGTTCTTC,CASSQPYFSRTGTYNEQFF
TRBV18,.,.,TRBJ2-7,TGTGCCAGCTCTCCCTATGGGGGCTACGAGCAGTACTTC,CASSPYGGYEQYF
TRBV27,.,.,TRBJ1-1,TGTGCCAGCAGTTTATCTACCTCTATGGGGGGAACTGAAGCTTTCTTT,CASSLSTSMGGTEAFF
TRBV7-9,.,.,TRBJ2-5,TGTGCCAGCAGCTTAATGCAGCTTCAAGAGACCCAGTACTTC,CASSLMQLQETQYF
TRBV7-3,once,TRBD2,TRBJ2-1,TGTGCCAGCAGCTTCACGGGGGGATTTTCCAATGAGCAGTTCTTC,CASSFTGGFSNEQFF
TRBV3-1,many,.,TRBJ1-1,TGTGCCAGCAGCCAAGGACAGCCGAACACTGAAGCTTTCTTT,CASSQGQPNTEAFF
TRBV19,.,.,TRBJ1-1,TGTGCCAGTAGTATAACGTCGCCATCCGGGGAAGCTTTCTTT,CASSITSPSGEAFF
TRBV7-7,.,.,TRBJ2-5,TGTGCTAGCAGCTCAACAGGGAGGGAGACCCAGTACTTC,CASSSTGRETQYF
TRBV6-2/TRBV6-3,.,TRBD2,TRBJ2-3,TGTGCCAGCATTTCACGACTAGCGGGTAAAGATACGCAGTATTTT,CASISRLAGKDTQYF
TRBV3-1,few,TRBD1,TRBJ2-3,TGTGCCAGCAGCCAAGGCGTGGACAGGGAAGATACGCAGTATTTT,CASSQGVDREDTQYF
TRBV7-2,few,.,TRBJ2-1,TGTGCCATTCAGGGGTACAATGAGCAGTTCTTC,CAIQGYNEQFF
TRBV12-3/TRBV12-4,many,.,TRBJ1-1,TGTGCCAGCAGCCCCATGAACACTGAAGCTTTCTTT,CASSPMNTEAFF
TRBV29-1,.,.,TRBJ1-6,TGCAGCGTTCGGACAGACCCTAATTCACCCCTCCACTTT,CSVRTDPNSPLHF
TRBV7-9,few,.,TRBJ1-5,TGTGCCAGCAGCCTAACAGGCTTCAATCAGCCCCAGCATTTT,CASSLTGFNQPQHF
TRBV2,few,.,TRBJ2-2,TGTGCCAGCAGTCCCCAGATTCCCGGGGAGCTGTTTTTT,CASSPQIPGELFF